This T cell receptor (beta chain) derives from a study of T cell repertoires in cytomegalovirus infection (dated by TCRdb to between 2017 and 2020). With respect to the entire study: Peptide stimulations targeted recently identified HLA-C-restricted CMV epitopes, whose presentation resists viral immunomodulation, together with well-studied HLA-B-restricted epitopes. The HLA type of each donor mattered for the analysis, because public TCR beta signatures pointed to carriage of CMV infection along with the matching HLA type. The paper's findings and limits, for the study overall: Cumulative frequency of public TCR beta family members discriminated carriers of CMV infection plus the relevant HLA type in this cohort and an independent 352-donor cohort. The ex vivo response was dominated by HLA-C-restricted CMV-specific TCR beta clonotypes, which also provided the single most frequent clonotype in two of eight donors.

Relative to germline, V is 3 bases shorter and J is 0 bases shorter, with 9 bases between their ends. From a lookup of the germline V gene, CDR1 and CDR2 are SGDLS and YYNGEE. The cysteine opens and the phenylalanine closes a CDR3 of 15 amino acids. Only CDR3 DNA is held: 45 bases, read in frame from base 1. Interpreted using the paper, the treatment or condition label stands for: in vitro stimulation with specific CMV peptide epitopes to enrich CMV-specific T cells. The instrument was an Illumina HiSeq 1500. In TCRdb, the public reads were trimmed at Q25 with fastp and aligned with MiXCR, with productive beta chains retained. Here each entry gathers all rows of one CDR3 protein and keeps the most common genes and DNA. The sample table shows 650,000 to 900,000 distinct CDR3 sequences, and roughly 33% are seen once. The ten biggest clones cover around 11% of the sample. Points on this clonotype: Its binding antigen is unknown. No base-level quality is on record; no much larger clone is a single base apart.

Specimen: cultured CD8+ T cells from PBMCs, collected from culture after CMV antigen stimulation. The rearrangement combines TRBV9 with TRBJ1-4, with the D gene not clear enough to name. This receptor was obtained from a human donor in good health (CMV status not recorded). Some clones in this sample may be carry-over from other donors' samples. The CDR3 reads CASSALGTTNEKLFF. The bases read TGTGCCAGCAGCGCTCTAGGAACAACTAATGAAAAACTGTTTTTT.